This T cell receptor beta chain was identified in a study of cytomegalovirus exposure and HLA in healthy donors. PCR primers comprised 60 Vbeta and 13 Jbeta primers. Produced via immunoSEQ multiplex PCR; TCRdb's table is partial and in-frame only. Here the sample spans more than 150,000 clones, approximately 78% being singletons. Looked up from germline, CDR1 is MNHEY and CDR2 is SVGAGI. Trimming took 2 bases from V and 0 from J, leaving 7 bases between them. This CDR3 is built from 14 residues. The sequence was collected from a woman younger than 30 in good health and CMV-seronegative. The sequenced sample was PBMCs. The chain carries TRBV6-5 and TRBJ2-5; no firm D call. The CDR3 region is CASSYGHYQETQYF. The CDR3 coding sequence is TGTGCCAGCAGTTACGGGCATTACCAAGAGACCCAGTACTTC.